A selection of T cell receptor beta chains follows, all from one sample in a study of shared clonotypes between healthy human individuals. Only in-frame clones appear in the TCRdb table, and some are missing; sequencing was by immunoSEQ multiplex PCR. The table includes approximately 2,000,000 clones, about nine tenths detected once. Material for sequencing was naive CD4+ T cells from PBMCs. The receptors were gathered from a man between 18 and 35 years old in good health. Some clones in this sample may be carry-over from other donors' samples. CDR3s include the opening cysteine and the closing phenylalanine or tryptophan. A D gene is named only where the DNA matches it firmly. Some rows mark clone size as missing; the rest say once, few, many or name a class of expanded clone.

abundance	len	v_gene	d_gene	j_gene	CDR3aa	CDR3nt
once	16	TRBV7-2	TRBD1	TRBJ2-1	CASSRDRDSSYNEQFF	TGTGCCAGCAGCCGTGACCGGGACAGTTCCTACAATGAGCAGTTCTTC
.	14	TRBV6-6	TRBD1	TRBJ1-6	CASNPLGQDSPLHF	TGTGCCAGCAATCCATTGGGACAGGACTCACCCCTCCACTTT
.	12	TRBV9	.	TRBJ2-3	CASRDNGDTQYF	TGTGCCAGCAGAGACAACGGGGATACGCAGTATTTT
.	14	TRBV9	.	TRBJ2-7	CASSFDSGGYEQYF	TGTGCCAGCAGCTTCGACAGTGGTGGTTACGAGCAGTACTTC
.	14	TRBV7-2	TRBD1	TRBJ1-2	CASSPQGANYGYTF	TGTGCCAGCAGCCCCCAGGGGGCGAACTATGGCTACACCTTC
.	15	TRBV7-2	TRBD1	TRBJ1-1	CASSLRQGWNTEAFF	TGTGCCAGCAGCCTAAGACAGGGCTGGAACACTGAAGCTTTCTTT
.	16	TRBV5-1	.	TRBJ1-2	CASSLALGAANYGYTF	TGCGCCAGCAGCTTGGCCTTAGGAGCAGCTAACTATGGCTACACCTTC
.	15	TRBV5-1	.	TRBJ2-2	CASSRAGLNTGELFF	TGCGCCAGCAGCCGGGCGGGGCTGAACACCGGGGAGCTGTTTTTT
.	15	TRBV7-3	TRBD1	TRBJ1-2	CASSLTGTGNYGYTF	TGTGCCAGCAGCTTAACCGGGACAGGGAACTATGGCTACACCTTC
.	16	TRBV6-6	TRBD1	TRBJ2-7	CASSYPLQGAGYEQYF	TGTGCCAGCAGTTACCCTCTACAGGGGGCAGGATACGAGCAGTACTTC
few	12	TRBV29-1	TRBD1	TRBJ1-2	CSVGGQGHGYTF	TGCAGCGTTGGGGGACAGGGCCATGGCTACACCTTC
.	15	TRBV4-1	TRBD1	TRBJ1-1	CASSHLGQVKPEAFF	TGCGCCAGCAGCCATTTAGGACAGGTCAAGCCTGAAGCTTTCTTT
few	14	TRBV18	.	TRBJ1-5	CASSLDSWDQPQHF	TGTGCCAGCTCATTGGACAGCTGGGATCAGCCCCAGCATTTT
.	14	TRBV29-1	TRBD1	TRBJ2-7	CSVGPADRAYEQYF	TGCAGCGTTGGACCGGCGGACAGGGCCTACGAGCAGTACTTC
once	14	TRBV14	.	TRBJ1-1	CASSQDQLSRRAFF	TGTGCCAGCAGCCAAGATCAGTTAAGTCGGCGAGCTTTCTTT
.	14	TRBV5-4	TRBD1	TRBJ2-7	CASSQGTDFYEQYF	TGTGCCAGCAGCCAAGGGACAGACTTTTACGAGCAGTACTTC
once	13	TRBV6-5	.	TRBJ1-3	CASGVGIGNTIYF	TGTGCCAGCGGGGTGGGGATTGGAAACACCATATATTTT
.	16	TRBV21-1	.	TRBJ2-7	CASRHSGLAGAYEQYF	TGTGCCAGCAGACACTCCGGATTAGCGGGAGCCTACGAGCAGTACTTC
.	15	TRBV4-1	TRBD1	TRBJ2-7	CASSQDTGGYSEQYF	TGCGCCAGCAGCCAAGACACAGGGGGCTACTCCGAGCAGTACTTC
.	20	TRBV27	TRBD2	TRBJ2-2	CASSLSGPSGRFWNTGELFF	TGTGCCAGCAGTTTATCCGGTCCTAGCGGGAGGTTCTGGAACACCGGGGAGCTGTTTTTT
.	15	TRBV28	TRBD1	TRBJ2-3	CASSLPGQGPNTQYF	TGTGCCAGCAGTTTACCGGGACAGGGTCCGAATACGCAGTATTTT
.	17	TRBV27	.	TRBJ2-2	CASSKTSGTHRTGELFF	TGTGCCAGCAGTAAAACCTCCGGGACCCATCGTACCGGGGAGCTGTTTTTT
.	15	TRBV10-1	TRBD1	TRBJ2-2	CASERQGASTGELFF	TGCGCCAGCGAAAGACAGGGGGCTTCCACCGGGGAGCTGTTTTTT
.	15	TRBV5-1	.	TRBJ1-3	CASSGGPNSGNTIYF	TGCGCCAGCAGCGGGGGACCGAACTCTGGAAACACCATATATTTT
.	16	TRBV28	TRBD1	TRBJ1-5	CASSSPRTGDYQPQHF	TGTGCCAGCAGTTCTCCTCGGACAGGTGATTATCAGCCCCAGCATTTT
.	14	TRBV5-6	.	TRBJ2-7	CASSLARTSYEQYF	TGTGCCAGCAGCCTCGCCAGGACCTCCTACGAGCAGTACTTC
.	13	TRBV27	.	TRBJ2-5	CASSLRAGETQYF	TGTGCCAGTAGCCTAAGGGCGGGGGAGACCCAGTACTTC
.	16	TRBV11-2	TRBD1	TRBJ1-1	CASSPRTGSKNTEAFF	TGTGCCAGCAGCCCCAGGACAGGGTCCAAGAACACTGAAGCTTTCTTT
.	15	TRBV9	TRBD2	TRBJ2-1	CASSQTSGLYNEQFF	TGTGCCAGCAGCCAAACTAGCGGCCTATACAATGAGCAGTTCTTC
.	14	TRBV5-4	.	TRBJ2-1	CASSLPGGNNEQFF	TGTGCCAGCAGCTTGCCAGGGGGGAACAATGAGCAGTTCTTC
.	13	TRBV5-6	TRBD1	TRBJ2-7	CASRRGQSYEQYF	TGTGCCAGCCGTCGGGGACAGTCCTACGAGCAGTACTTC
.	14	TRBV10-3	TRBD1	TRBJ2-1	CAIRPGQGRNEQFF	TGTGCCATCAGACCGGGACAGGGGCGAAATGAGCAGTTCTTC
.	16	TRBV7-6	TRBD2	TRBJ2-1	CASSSPLAGDSNEQFF	TGTGCCAGCAGCTCCCCCCTAGCGGGAGATAGTAATGAGCAGTTCTTC
once	15	TRBV5-1	.	TRBJ1-2	CASTSDGWGNYGYTF	TGCGCCAGCACTTCGGACGGGTGGGGCAACTATGGCTACACCTTC
.	14	TRBV9	.	TRBJ2-7	CASSVTGSSYEQYF	TGTGCCAGCAGCGTGACCGGTAGCTCCTACGAGCAGTACTTC
.	15	TRBV18	TRBD2	TRBJ2-7	CASSPLKGGSYEQYF	TGTGCCAGCTCACCACTCAAGGGCGGGAGCTACGAGCAGTACTTC
.	14	TRBV29-1	.	TRBJ2-1	CSAQGGRGYNEQFF	TGCAGCGCTCAAGGGGGGAGGGGCTACAATGAGCAGTTCTTC
.	15	TRBV7-3	TRBD1	TRBJ1-1	CASSLTGQGNTEAFF	TGTGCCAGCAGCCTGACCGGACAGGGTAACACTGAAGCTTTCTTT